Below, 26 T cell receptor beta chains from the same sample are listed, as sequenced in a study of blood T cell repertoires in COVID-19. TCRdb's table, derived via immunoSEQ multiplex PCR, lists solely in-frame clones and lacks some. The table records around 200,000 clones, 70% to 85% of them present only once. The sample was peripheral blood. These receptors were collected from a woman between 45 and 65 years old with acute or convalescent COVID-19.

This clone appeared a few times. The CDR3 loop reads CASSSDRAEQYF. Written as DNA, the CDR3 is TGTGCCAGCAGCTCGGACAGGGCCGAGCAGTACTTC. The chain employs TRBV7-9 and TRBJ2-7; 8 nucleotides align to TRBD1. V lost 4 bases and J lost 6; bases outside the gene matches: 2. Germline CDR1 SEHNR, CDR2 FQNEAQ (reference sequence). The CDR3 is 12 residues long. Full variable domain (remainder filled in from reference TRBV7-9 and TRBJ2-7): DTGVSQNPRHKITKRGQNVTFRCDPISEHNRLYWYRQTLGQGPEFLTYFQNEAQLEKSRLLSDRFSAERPKGSFSTLEIQRTEQGDSAMYLCASSSDRAEQYFGPGTRLTVT.

This sequence joins TRBV28 and TRBJ1-2; 12 bases line up with TRBD1. Germline CDR1 reads MDHEN; CDR2 reads SYDVKM. This CDR3 is 17 amino acids long. Unmatched junction bases numbered 12, after V lost 5 bases and J lost 5 bases. The CDR3 loop reads CASSLSGTGGAGYGYTF. The CDR3 nucleotides are TGTGCCAGCAGTCTGTCGGGGACAGGGGGCGCAGGTTATGGCTACACCTTC.

The chain links TRBV3-1 (or the pseudogene TRBV3-2) to TRBJ2-3; 12 positions match TRBD2. Germline V gene sequence: CDR1 LGHDT, CDR2 YNNKEL (reference sequence). V trimming: 5 bases; J trimming: 2 bases; junction bases outside the gene matches: 5. This CDR3 is built from 16 residues. CDR3 amino acids: CASSGGTSGYTDTQYF. CDR3 coding DNA: TGTGCCAGCAGCGGAGGGACTAGCGGGTACACAGATACGCAGTATTTT.

The chain couples TRBV11-3 to TRBJ2-1; a possible D gene is TRBD1 (5 bases). Germline V gene data show CDR1 as SGHNT and CDR2 as YENEEA. The CDR3 is made up of 15 amino acids. Between the trimmed V and J ends, which lost 1 base and 0 bases, there was a span of 7 bases. CDR3 bases: TGTGCCAGCAGCTTAGGCACAGGCTCCTACAATGAGCAGTTCTTC. Translated, it gives CASSLGTGSYNEQFF.

CDR3 sequence (DNA): TGTGCCAGCAGTACTTCCGGGACAGTCACAGATACGCAGTATTTT. Protein product: CASSTSGTVTDTQYF. The chain is built from TRBV28 and TRBJ2-3; 7 nucleotides align to TRBD1. This CDR3 is built from 15 residues. In germline, CDR1 is MDHEN, CDR2 SYDVKM. The ends lost 5 bases at V and 2 bases at J; junction bases unmatched: 7.

This chain uses TRBV19 with TRBJ1-1; D remains ambiguous. Trimming stripped 4 bases from V and 0 bases from J, with 9 bases between. The germline CDR1 and CDR2 sequences are LNHDA and SQIVND (reference sequence). This CDR3 has 14 amino acids. The CDR3 sequence: CASSRTVMNTEAFF. CDR3 nucleotide sequence: TGTGCCAGTAGTAGAACAGTCATGAACACTGAAGCTTTCTTT.

There are a few counts of this clone. This chain connects TRBV27 to TRBJ2-7; 11 bases agree with TRBD1. The CDR3 has 15 amino acids. V lost 6 bases, J lost 0 bases, and 4 bases stayed unmatched. Germline V gives CDR1 MNHEY, CDR2 SMNVEV (reference sequence). The CDR3 here is CASRTDRGLSYEQYF. The CDR3 coding sequence is TGTGCCAGCAGGACGGACAGGGGGCTCTCCTACGAGCAGTACTTC.

The chain is built from TRBV3-1 (or the pseudogene TRBV3-2) and TRBJ1-4, with TRBD1 matching over 7 bases. The CDR3 is made up of 15 amino acids. V dropped 3 bases and J dropped 4; count of bases not matched to a gene: 5. Germline CDR1 LGHDT, CDR2 YNNKEL (reference sequence). The CDR3 DNA reads as TGTGCCAGCAGCCACCGGACAGGCTTTAATGAAAAACTGTTTTTT. This sequence encodes CASSHRTGFNEKLFF.

This clone was seen a single time. The V and J genes are TRBV6-6 and TRBJ2-1; TRBD2 aligns across 9 bases. There are 12 residues in the CDR3. The germline V gene has CDR1 MNHNY and CDR2 SVGAGI (reference sequence). With V trimmed by 5 bases and J by 14 bases, 7 bases remained unmatched. CDR3 in DNA: TGTGCCAGCAGTGGACCTAGCGGGATGGAGTTCTTC. Amino acids: CASSGPSGMEFF.

V is TRBV20-1 and J is TRBJ1-6; the D gene is possibly TRBD1 (5 bases). The V gene's germline CDR1 is DFQATT and CDR2 SNEGSKA (reference sequence). V was cut by 3 bases and J by 0 bases, with 15 bases left in between. CDR3 size: 17 residues. CDR3 nucleotides: TGCAGTGCTAGTTTGACAGTTTTCAGCTCCTATAATTCACCCCTCCACTTT. Translated: CSASLTVFSSYNSPLHF.

The chain joins TRBV7-2 to TRBJ2-7, with TRBD2 matching 11 bases. Germline-derived CDR1 and CDR2 are SGHTA and FQGNSA. With 2 bases clipped from V and 6 bases from J, the junction kept 3 bases outside the gene matches. The CDR3 runs 14 residues. This chain's CDR3 is CASSLRLAGGEQYF. The CDR3 DNA sequence: TGTGCCAGCAGCTTACGGCTAGCGGGGGGCGAGCAGTACTTC.

The rearrangement uses TRBV10-2 and TRBJ2-7, with 8 nucleotides matching TRBD1. This CDR3 spans 14 amino acids. V gave up 8 bases and J gave up 0 bases; unmatched junction bases: 6. Looked up from germline, CDR1 is WSHSY and CDR2 is SAAADI. The CDR3 DNA reads as TGCGCCAGCTCAGGGGGCCGTCTCTCCTACGAGCAGTACTTC. Residues: CASSGGRLSYEQYF.

The chain combines TRBV6-5 with TRBJ2-2; a possible D gene is TRBD2 (6 bases). This CDR3 contains 16 residues. CDR1 is MNHEY, CDR2 SVGAGI, per germline. Trimming took off 2 bases at V and 7 bases at J, with 17 bases between the two ends. The DNA for the CDR3 is TGTGCCAGCAGTTACGGCGGGATCTTTGTAAGCGGGGAGCTGTTTTTT. Encoded protein: CASSYGGIFVSGELFF.

The CDR3 nucleotides read TGTGCCAGCAATTCCGCGGGTGGGGCCAACGTCCTGACTTTC. Translation: CASNSAGGANVLTF. This rearrangement joins TRBV7-9 to TRBJ2-6; possible D gene TRBD2, 5 bases. Trimming took 7 bases from V and 3 from J, leaving 10 bases between them. The CDR3 has 14 amino acids. Per the germline V gene, CDR1 is SEHNR and CDR2 is FQNEAQ (reference sequence).

This sequence joins TRBV10-2 and TRBJ2-7, with D perhaps matching TRBD2 (6 bases). CDR3 length: 14 amino acids. CDR1 is WSHSY, CDR2 SAAADI, per germline. V gave up 5 bases and J gave up 3 bases, with 14 bases separating them. The CDR3 DNA follows: TGCGCCAGCAGTCGGGACTTCGGGAGCTACGAGCAGTACTTC. This translates into CASSRDFGSYEQYF.

This chain joins TRBV2 and TRBJ1-2; TRBD1 agrees at 11 bases. Germline V gives CDR1 SNHLY, CDR2 FYNNEI. CDR3 length: 15 amino acids. V was pared by 5 bases and J by 3 bases, with 5 bases of the junction left unmatched. The CDR3 DNA is TGTGCCAGCAGTCGGGACAGGGGGTTGGACTATGGCTACACCTTC. It yields the protein CASSRDRGLDYGYTF.

The chain couples TRBV20-1 to TRBJ2-7, with a tentative D call TRBD2 (6 bases). Germline loops: CDR1 DFQATT, CDR2 SNEGSKA (reference sequence). This CDR3 is built from 15 residues. Trimming pared 3 bases from V and 2 bases from J, leaving 17 bases between. The CDR3 here is CSASQDGGGPYEQYF. CDR3 coding DNA: TGCAGTGCTAGTCAAGACGGGGGTGGGCCCTACGAGCAGTACTTC.

The V gene is TRBV27, the J gene TRBJ2-6, with D unclear. The CDR3 sequence is 14 residues long. Trimming took 6 bases from V and 0 from J, leaving 6 bases between them. CDR1 and CDR2 from the germline V gene are MNHEY and SMNVEV (reference sequence). The CDR3 nucleotides are TGTGCCAGCAGCCCCCTCTCTGGGGCCAACGTCCTGACTTTC. Protein: CASSPLSGANVLTF.

This clone was found a few times. The chain combines TRBV28 with TRBJ2-3; tentatively, D is TRBD2 (6 bases). From germline, CDR1 is MDHEN and CDR2 SYDVKM. The germline V and J ends were trimmed by 5 bases and 7 bases, with 10 bases remaining between them. The CDR3 is made up of 12 amino acids. CDR3: CASSPRDHTQYF. CDR3 nucleotide sequence: TGTGCCAGCAGTCCGCGGGATCATACGCAGTATTTT.

The V and J genes are TRBV2 and TRBJ2-7, with TRBD1 identical over 7 bases. Germline CDR1 and CDR2: SNHLY and FYNNEI. This CDR3 is 16 amino acids long. V shed 4 bases and J 2 bases; nucleotides not matched to a gene: 11. CDR3 coding DNA: TGTGCCAGCAGTGTAACCAGGACAGGCAAGACCTACGAGCAGTACTTC. Its translation: CASSVTRTGKTYEQYF.

The CDR3 loop reads CASSWRDGETQYF. The CDR3 DNA is TGTGCCAGTAGTTGGCGGGACGGAGAGACCCAGTACTTC. V usage is TRBV19 and J usage is TRBJ2-5, with a weak D call TRBD2 (6 bases). V lost 5 bases, J lost 4 bases, and 11 bases lay in between. This CDR3 spans 13 amino acids. CDR1 and CDR2 (germline): LNHDA, SQIVND (reference sequence).

The chain combines TRBV11-2 with TRBJ2-1; 7 bases map to TRBD1. Germline CDR1 reads SGHAT; CDR2 reads FQNNGV. With V trimmed by 2 bases and J by 0 bases, 4 bases remained unmatched. There are 16 residues in the CDR3. This CDR3 reads CASSLNPGGSYNEQFF. CDR3 coding DNA: TGTGCCAGCAGCTTAAACCCAGGGGGCTCCTACAATGAGCAGTTCTTC.

The CDR3 region is CASSPAGGYYEQYF. For the CDR3, the DNA is TGTGCCAGCTCCCCAGCGGGGGGCTACTACGAGCAGTACTTC. V is TRBV25-1 and J is TRBJ2-7; 9 positions match TRBD2. The J segment lost 3 bases and the V segment lost 8 bases, leaving 8 bases of the junction unmatched. From germline, CDR1 is MGHDK and CDR2 SYGVNS. The CDR3 is 14 amino acids.

The chain employs TRBV10-3 and TRBJ1-1; D is uncertain. The V end lost 5 bases, the J end lost 0 bases, and 7 bases lay between the germline ends. CDR1 and CDR2 (germline): ENHRY, SYGVKD. The CDR3 loop spans 13 amino acids. CDR3 nucleotides: TGTGCCATCAGTAGGGAGTTGAACACTGAAGCTTTCTTT. Translation: CAISRELNTEAFF.

This clone was recorded once. The chain uses TRBV6-5 and TRBJ1-2, with TRBD1 as a possible D gene (5 bases). Trimming took 6 bases from V and 2 from J, leaving 13 bases between them. The CDR3 is made up of 14 amino acids. Germline assignment: CDR1 MNHEY and CDR2 SVGAGI. The DNA for the CDR3 is TGTGCCAGCAGCGCTAGCGGGGGAAACTATGGCTACACCTTC. Encoded protein: CASSASGGNYGYTF.

The CDR3 DNA is TGTGCCAGCAGCAAAGCTAGCGGGAGTGAGACCCAGTACTTC. Translated, it gives CASSKASGSETQYF. This chain uses TRBV21-1 with TRBJ2-5; the tabulated D call, TRBD2, remains unverified against the DNA. TRBV21-1 counts as a pseudogene. The CDR3 consists of 14 residues.